This T cell receptor beta chain comes out of a study of cytomegalovirus exposure and HLA in healthy donors. Findings and limits, study-wide: A few CMV-associated chains were confirmed in vitro to be specific for CMV antigens.

PCR primers comprised 60 Vbeta and 13 Jbeta primers. The repertoire was sequenced with immunoSEQ multiplex PCR; TCRdb's copy has only in-frame clones and lacks some. The repertoire holds about 170,000 clones, with approximately 80% as singletons. The CDR3 extends over 17 amino acids. Trimming took 0 bases from V and 7 from J; bases not matched to a gene: 8. Germline loops: CDR1 SGHAT, CDR2 FQNNGV. Worth noting for this clone: No antigen is known for it.

The sample taken for sequencing was PBMCs. The chain uses TRBV11-2 and TRBJ2-1; 11 bases map to TRBD2. This sequence was found in a woman between 50 and 59 years old in good health and CMV-seropositive. The CDR3 region is CASSLEFVTSGINEQFF. The DNA for the CDR3 is TGTGCCAGCAGCTTAGAATTCGTGACTAGCGGGATAAATGAGCAGTTCTTC. Together with reference TRBV11-2 and TRBJ2-1, the CDR3 gives the full variable domain: EAGVAQSPRYKIIEKRQSVAFWCNPISGHATLYWYQQILGQGPKLLIQFQNNGVVDDSQLPKDRFSAERLKGVDSTLKIQPAKLEDSAVYLCASSLEFVTSGINEQFFGPGTRLTVL.